Below, one TCR beta chain is given with its context. As yet, its antigen is unknown. This CDR3 spans 14 amino acids. Germline-derived CDR1 and CDR2 are MNHNS and SASEGT. With 1 base removed from V and 4 bases from J, the gap between germline ends came to 10 bases. The data stem from a study of OX40 agonist ivuxolimab in advanced cancers. Study summary: Patients received ivuxolimab, an agonistic anti-OX40 (CD134) antibody.

Repertoires were generated with immunoSEQ multiplex PCR, while TCRdb's copy carries only in-frame clones and drops some. The table shows 68,000 or so clones, with roughly 80% occurring only once. Notes on the study in general: CD4+ and CD8+ T cells in blood underwent clonal expansion by week 6 at 0.1 to 3.0 mg/kg.

This material consisted of CD4+ or CD8+ T cells sorted from blood, taken in a trial of the OX40 agonist ivuxolimab. The origin of this receptor is an adult with an advanced solid tumor such as melanoma, head and neck, liver or kidney cancer. This chain connects TRBV6-1 to TRBJ1-2; D is perhaps TRBD1 (6 bases). The CDR3 is CASSEVGGAYGYTF. In nucleotides, the CDR3 is TGTGCCAGCAGTGAAGTGGGGGGGGCCTATGGCTACACCTTC.